The rows below give T cell receptor beta chains drawn from one sample of a study of blood T cell repertoires in COVID-19. TCRdb keeps only in-frame clones here, not all; method: immunoSEQ multiplex PCR. The table has 210,000 or so clones, 70% to 90% seen once; the top ten hold approximately 10%. Sequenced sample: PBMCs or T cells enriched from blood (not recorded which). All receptors derive from a young man who had recovered from COVID-19. Both conserved end residues are part of each CDR3. D genes are given only for firm matches. Not every row has a clone size; where given, it reads once, few, many or a size class.

clone_size d_call j_call v_call cdr3_aa cdr3_nt
many . TRBJ1-5 TRBV5-5 CASSFQVVNQPQHF TGTGCCAGCAGCTTTCAGGTGGTAAATCAGCCCCAGCATTTT
. TRBD2 TRBJ2-1 TRBV18 CASSQETSGSGDEQFF TGTGCCAGCTCACAAGAGACTAGCGGGAGCGGAGATGAGCAGTTCTTC
few . TRBJ2-5 TRBV5-4 CASSLSPARGKETQYF TGTGCCAGCAGCTTGTCGCCAGCGCGGGGAAAAGAGACCCAGTACTTC
. . TRBJ2-3 TRBV18 CASSPPSGDTQYF TGTGCCAGCTCACCACCCTCCGGGGATACGCAGTATTTT
. TRBD1 TRBJ2-7 TRBV5-5 CASSLVFAGGYEQYF TGTGCCAGCAGCTTGGTTTTTGCAGGGGGCTACGAGCAGTACTTC
. TRBD1 TRBJ1-6 TRBV5-4 CASSLPDRQNSPLHF TGTGCCAGCAGCTTGCCGGACAGGCAAAATTCACCCCTCCACTTT
. . TRBJ1-3 TRBV2 CASSSGQTGNTIYF TGTGCCAGCAGCTCCGGACAGACTGGAAACACCATATATTTT
. TRBD2 TRBJ2-1 TRBV7-3 CASSLNGGAWSYNEQFF TGTGCCAGCAGCTTAAACGGGGGGGCCTGGTCCTACAATGAGCAGTTCTTC
. TRBD1 TRBJ1-6 TRBV3-1/TRBV3-2 CASSHGTGTSPLHF TGTGCCAGCAGCCATGGGACAGGGACTTCACCCCTCCACTTT
. TRBD2 TRBJ2-1 TRBV4-2 CASSQDPFGGGTREQFF TGTGCCAGCAGCCAAGATCCGTTCGGCGGGGGGACCAGGGAGCAGTTCTTC
. . TRBJ2-3 TRBV28 CASSLELDADTQYF TGTGCCAGCAGTTTAGAACTCGATGCTGATACGCAGTATTTT
. TRBD1 TRBJ1-6 TRBV5-4 CASTSGQSNSPLHF TGTGCCAGCACCTCGGGACAGTCAAATTCACCCCTCCACTTT
. TRBD1 TRBJ1-5 TRBV4-2 CASSHPGQGGAGQPQHF TGTGCCAGCAGCCATCCGGGACAGGGAGGGGCGGGTCAGCCCCAGCATTTT
. TRBD1 TRBJ1-4 TRBV4-2 CASSLRGGTGPWAGEKLFF TGTGCCAGCAGCCTCAGAGGTGGGACAGGTCCCTGGGCGGGTGAAAAACTGTTTTTT
. TRBD1 TRBJ1-1 TRBV4-1 CASSRLPSGQGVPEAFF TGCGCCAGCAGCCGATTACCCTCGGGACAGGGTGTACCCGAAGCTTTCTTT